The rows below give T cell receptor beta chains drawn from one sample of a study of CD8 T cells in Susac syndrome. Each CDR3 protein is one row after TCRdb ran MiXCR on the immunoSEQ multiplex PCR reads. The sample carries some 150,000 distinct CDR3 sequences, approximately 94% recorded once. The sample taken for sequencing was CD4+ T cells from PBMCs. The receptor source for this set is a human donor with Susac syndrome. CDR3s include the opening cysteine and the closing phenylalanine or tryptophan. The D gene is left open where the match is weak. Part of the rows lack a size; the others show once, few, many or a class for expanded clones.

size	length	V	D	J	CDR3	DNA
.	12	TRBV11-2	.	TRBJ2-7	CASSLVRREQYF	TGTGCCAGCAGCTTAGTTCGGAGGGAGCAGTACTTC
.	16	TRBV28	TRBD2	TRBJ2-1	CASSSGGPEQHNEQFF	TGTGCCAGCAGTTCGGGAGGCCCCGAACAACACAATGAGCAGTTCTTC
once	14	TRBV3-1	.	TRBJ1-1	CASSQGSGGSEAFF	TGTGCCAGCAGCCAAGGGTCGGGAGGGTCTGAAGCTTTCTTT
.	15	TRBV20-1	.	TRBJ2-7	CSARGNTGHLYEQYF	TGCAGTGCTAGGGGAAACACGGGACATCTCTACGAGCAGTACTTC
.	13	TRBV7-3	.	TRBJ2-1	CASSLRAYNEQFF	TGTGCCAGCAGCCTCCGGGCCTACAATGAGCAGTTCTTC
.	16	TRBV21-1	.	TRBJ2-7	CASSKGGGSSSYEQYF	TGTGCCAGCAGCAAAGGTGGCGGGAGTAGCTCCTACGAGCAGTACTTC
.	13	TRBV6-5	.	TRBJ2-6	CATGGSGANVLTF	TGTGCCACTGGGGGTTCTGGGGCCAACGTCCTGACTTTC
few	12	TRBV28	.	TRBJ2-7	CASSHGSYEQYF	TGTGCCAGCAGTCACGGAAGCTACGAGCAGTACTTC
.	15	TRBV2	TRBD2	TRBJ2-1	CASSEMVAGPNEQFF	TGTGCCAGCAGTGAAATGGTAGCGGGACCAAATGAGCAGTTCTTC
.	14	TRBV20-1	TRBD1	TRBJ1-1	CSATRDSRNTEAFF	TGCAGTGCCACCCGGGACAGTCGGAACACTGAAGCTTTCTTT
.	14	TRBV18	TRBD1	TRBJ1-5	CASSPTGDNQPQHF	TGTGCCAGCTCACCGACAGGGGACAATCAGCCCCAGCATTTT
.	13	TRBV4-2	.	TRBJ2-5	CASSQEARETQYF	TGTGCCAGCAGCCAAGAAGCTAGGGAGACCCAGTACTTC
.	13	TRBV6-5	.	TRBJ1-2	CASSLTLIGGYTF	TGTGCCAGCAGCCTTACCCTCATAGGTGGCTACACCTTC
.	15	TRBV27	TRBD1	TRBJ2-7	CASRDTGTGGYEQYF	TGTGCCAGCAGGGACACAGGGACAGGAGGGTACGAGCAGTACTTC
.	17	TRBV19	TRBD1	TRBJ2-2	CASSISVSGGWTGELFF	TGTGCCAGTAGTATTAGTGTGTCAGGGGGCTGGACCGGGGAGCTGTTTTTT
once	15	TRBV6-6	TRBD2	TRBJ2-1	CASSPRERVYNEQFF	TGTGCCAGCAGTCCGCGGGAGCGGGTCTACAATGAGCAGTTCTTC
.	12	TRBV3-1	.	TRBJ2-7	CASGQVDRGQYF	TGTGCCAGCGGCCAGGTTGATCGTGGGCAGTACTTC
.	12	TRBV28	TRBD1	TRBJ2-7	CASSQGQGGQYF	TGTGCCAGCAGCCAAGGACAGGGGGGGCAGTACTTC
.	11	TRBV5-4	TRBD1	TRBJ1-1	CASTGTGEAFF	TGTGCCAGCACCGGGACAGGAGAAGCTTTCTTT
.	13	TRBV7-2	.	TRBJ1-1	CASSLFGGNEAFF	TGTGCCAGCAGCTTATTCGGGGGGAACGAAGCTTTCTTT
.	14	TRBV7-3	.	TRBJ2-3	CASSSAPLRYTQYF	TGTGCCAGCAGCTCCGCACCCCTGAGGTATACGCAGTATTTT
.	12	TRBV29-1	.	TRBJ1-1	CSVRGARTEAFF	TGCAGCGTTCGGGGGGCGCGTACTGAAGCTTTCTTT
.	16	TRBV28	.	TRBJ2-3	CASRESHGPSADTQYF	TGTGCCAGCAGGGAAAGTCATGGACCCTCCGCAGATACGCAGTATTTT
.	14	TRBV6-5	.	TRBJ2-7	CASSSYRDVYEQYF	TGTGCCAGCAGTTCCTACCGGGACGTCTACGAGCAGTACTTC
.	12	TRBV10-3	.	TRBJ2-7	CAIMDISYEQYF	TGTGCCATCATGGACATCTCCTACGAGCAGTACTTC
.	14	TRBV12-1	.	TRBJ2-7	CASSPRGATYEQYF	TGTGCCAGCAGCCCTCGGGGGGCGACCTACGAGCAGTACTTC
.	12	TRBV7-2	TRBD2	TRBJ2-5	CASSLGGGTQYF	TGTGCCAGCAGCCTCGGGGGGGGGACCCAGTACTTC
.	11	TRBV20-1	.	TRBJ2-7	CSAFEGYEQYF	TGCAGTGCATTTGAGGGCTACGAGCAGTACTTC
.	14	TRBV6-5	.	TRBJ1-2	CASSRQAQFYGYTF	TGTGCCAGCAGCCGACAAGCCCAATTCTATGGCTACACCTTC
once	14	TRBV29-1	TRBD1	TRBJ2-1	CSAFGQGIGNEQFF	TGCAGCGCCTTCGGACAGGGTATAGGCAATGAGCAGTTCTTC
.	14	TRBV7-9	.	TRBJ2-2	CASSLAGFTGELFF	TGTGCCAGCAGCTTAGCAGGGTTCACCGGGGAGCTGTTTTTT
.	15	TRBV29-1	.	TRBJ1-1	CSVRQGNRLNTEAFF	TGCAGCGTCCGTCAGGGCAACCGCCTGAACACTGAAGCTTTCTTT
.	15	TRBV20-1	TRBD2	TRBJ2-7	CSASGSGSGAYEQYF	TGCAGTGCTAGCGGTAGCGGGAGTGGGGCCTACGAGCAGTACTTC
.	13	TRBV5-1	.	TRBJ2-3	CASSRRAQDTQYF	TGCGCCAGCAGCCGTCGGGCTCAGGATACGCAGTATTTT
.	13	TRBV15	.	TRBJ2-3	CATSQGKTDTQYF	TGTGCCACCAGCCAGGGGAAGACAGATACGCAGTATTTT
.	12	TRBV20-1	.	TRBJ1-2	CSAPTSVRQGTF	TGCAGTGCACCGACATCCGTGAGGCAGGGGACCTTC